Below, 17 T cell receptor beta chains from the same sample are listed, as sequenced in a study of blood T cell repertoires in COVID-19. Sequencing was performed with immunoSEQ multiplex PCR; in TCRdb, only in-frame clones are kept and a portion is missing. The table has a few hundred thousand clones, roughly 90% seen once. Sequenced sample: peripheral blood. These receptors originate from a man in his 60s with acute or convalescent COVID-19.

V gene TRBV30 combines with J gene TRBJ1-2; tentatively, D is TRBD1 (6 bases). CDR1 GTSNPN and CDR2 SVGIG come from the germline V gene (reference sequence). The CDR3 extends over 14 amino acids. V dropped 4 bases and J dropped 8 bases, with 20 bases sitting between them. Written as DNA, the CDR3 is TGTGCCTGGAAAGGACAGTGGGGGATCGGCGGCTACACCTTC. As protein: CAWKGQWGIGGYTF.

The chain links TRBV11-3 to TRBJ1-1; TRBD1 is a possible D gene (5 bases). V lost 1 base and J 5 bases, leaving 14 bases between the germline ends. Germline V gene lookup returns CDR1 SGHNT and CDR2 YENEEA. The CDR3 has 15 residues. CDR3 protein: CASSLARGAGTEAFF. The CDR3 region has the DNA TGTGCCAGCAGCTTAGCGCGTGGGGCAGGTACTGAAGCTTTCTTT.

The chain has TRBV19 and TRBJ1-1; 7 positions match TRBD1. The CDR3 is 15 residues long. With V trimmed by 5 bases and J by 1 base, 7 bases remained unmatched. The germline V gene has CDR1 LNHDA and CDR2 SQIVND (reference sequence). CDR3 protein: CASSPRTGENTEAFF. In DNA, the CDR3 is TGTGCCAGTAGTCCCCGGACAGGTGAGAACACTGAAGCTTTCTTT.

The CDR3 reads CASSHLAGKMDTQYF. CDR3 DNA: TGCGCCAGCAGCCACTTAGCGGGAAAGATGGATACGCAGTATTTT. The V call is TRBV4-1, the J call TRBJ2-3, with TRBD2 matching 8 bases. The CDR3 runs 15 residues. With V trimmed by 3 bases and J by 6 bases, 8 bases remained unmatched. Germline lookup yields CDR1 MGHRA and CDR2 YSYEKL.

This sequence joins TRBV2 and TRBJ2-7; D unclear. The germline V gene has CDR1 SNHLY and CDR2 FYNNEI. CDR3 size: 14 residues. Trimming stripped 5 bases from V and 3 bases from J, with 14 bases between. CDR3 sequence reads: CASSLDTLGYEQYF. The DNA for the CDR3 is TGTGCCAGCAGTCTCGACACTTTGGGCTACGAGCAGTACTTC.

This chain joins TRBV28 and TRBJ2-1, with a possible D match to TRBD2 (6 bases). Deletions cut 3 bases from V and 0 bases from J, with 9 bases between. The CDR3 is 15 residues long. CDR1 and CDR2 from the germline V gene are MDHEN and SYDVKM. CDR3 in amino acids: CASSFGGDSYNEQFF. CDR3 DNA sequence: TGTGCCAGCAGTTTTGGCGGGGACTCCTACAATGAGCAGTTCTTC. The full variable domain, its missing parts supplied by reference TRBV28 and TRBJ2-1, is DVKVTQSSRYLVKRTGEKVFLECVQDMDHENMFWYRQDPGLGLRLIYFSYDVKMKEKGDIPEGYSVSREKKERFSLILESASTNQTSMYLCASSFGGDSYNEQFFGPGTRLTVL.

In DNA, the CDR3 is TGTGCCAGCAGTCAGTTGAGGTCTGGAAACACCATATATTTT. Translation: CASSQLRSGNTIYF. The gene calls are TRBV7-2 and TRBJ1-3; D remains ambiguous. The V and J ends lost 6 bases and 1 base respectively, with 10 bases between them. The CDR3 covers 14 residues. Germline assignment: CDR1 SGHTA and CDR2 FQGNSA.

This CDR3 reads CASSIPTGRPILTQYF. The CDR3 DNA reads as TGTGCCAGCAGTATCCCGACAGGGAGGCCCATTTTGACCCAGTACTTC. The chain joins TRBV6-4 to TRBJ2-5, with a possible D match to TRBD1 (7 bases). V shed 5 bases and J shed 7 bases, with 23 bases lying between them. CDR3 length: 16 residues. Germline CDR1 is MRHNA and CDR2 is SNTAGT.

V usage is TRBV9 and J usage is TRBJ2-1; D perhaps matches TRBD1 (6 bases). The V end lost 4 bases, the J end lost 4 bases, and 15 bases lay between the germline ends. The V gene's germline CDR1 is SGDLS and CDR2 YYNGEE. The CDR3 extends over 15 amino acids. The CDR3 loop reads CASSTRGGSYNEQFF. The CDR3, as DNA: TGTGCCAGCAGCACCAGGGGCGGCTCGTACAATGAGCAGTTCTTC.

The rearrangement uses TRBV30 and TRBJ1-5, with unresolved D. CDR3 length: 12 amino acids. Germline assignment: CDR1 GTSNPN and CDR2 SVGIG (reference sequence). With 0 bases removed from V and 9 bases from J, the gap between germline ends came to 9 bases. The CDR3 DNA sequence: TGTGCCTGGAGTGTACGGGGTGGGCCCCAGCATTTT. Encoded protein: CAWSVRGGPQHF.

This sequence joins TRBV10-3 and TRBJ2-3; 8 bases agree with TRBD2. The V gene's germline CDR1 is ENHRY and CDR2 SYGVKD. The CDR3 has 15 amino acids. The trim removed 6 bases at V and 2 bases at J, leaving 7 bases unmatched. This CDR3 is CAIRELAGPTDTQYF. Here the CDR3 DNA reads TGTGCCATCAGGGAGCTAGCGGGCCCCACAGATACGCAGTATTTT.

Concerning this clone itself: One end of the junction is discordant with germline, which a read error may explain. The chain links TRBV6-5 to TRBJ2-7; 9 positions agree with TRBD1. Per germline, CDR1 MNHEY and CDR2 SVGAGI. The CDR3 loop spans 15 amino acids. The CDR3 reads CASSYSGTGTYEQYF. The DNA for the CDR3 is TGTGCCAGCAGCTACTCCGGGACAGGGACCTACGAGCAGTACTTC.

The chain combines TRBV9 with TRBJ2-3; 12 nucleotides line up with TRBD2. J lost 0 bases, V lost 4 bases, and 6 bases had no gene match. CDR3 length equals 17 residues. Germline CDR1 is SGDLS and CDR2 is YYNGEE. Here the CDR3 DNA reads TGTGCCAGCAGCCTGGGACTAGCGGGTCCTAGCACAGATACGCAGTATTTT. This sequence encodes CASSLGLAGPSTDTQYF.

The genes are TRBV5-4 and TRBJ1-1; maybe TRBD1 (5 bases). Germline loops: CDR1 SGHNT, CDR2 YYREEE (reference sequence). Trimming pared 4 bases from V and 4 bases from J, leaving 17 bases between. The CDR3 loop spans 15 amino acids. The DNA of the CDR3 is TGTGCCAGCAGCCCCGGGGGAGGGGCTCTCACTGAAGCTTTCTTT. Its protein is CASSPGGGALTEAFF.

The gene calls are TRBV7-9 and TRBJ2-5, with 12 bases fitting TRBD2. The CDR3 loop spans 16 amino acids. In germline, CDR1 is SEHNR, CDR2 FQNEAQ (reference sequence). The J segment lost 4 bases and the V segment lost 5 bases, leaving 8 bases of the junction unmatched. The CDR3 DNA reads as TGTGCCAGCAGCCTTGGACTAGCGGGGACGGGAGAGACCCAGTACTTC. As protein: CASSLGLAGTGETQYF.

The chain has TRBV5-1 and TRBJ1-2, with TRBD1 as a possible D gene (6 bases). The CDR3 is 12 residues long. Per the germline V gene, CDR1 is SGHRS and CDR2 is YFSETQ. V was clipped by 5 bases and J by 4 bases, with 9 bases between them. This chain's CDR3 is CASSQTGYGYTF. CDR3 DNA: TGCGCCAGCAGTCAGACAGGCTATGGCTACACCTTC.

The chain employs TRBV12-3 or TRBV12-4 and TRBJ1-1, with no clear D. This CDR3 is built from 13 residues. V lost 2 bases and J 0 bases, leaving 4 bases between the germline ends. The CDR3 spells CASSLSMNTEAFF. CDR3 bases: TGTGCCAGCAGTTTATCCATGAACACTGAAGCTTTCTTT.